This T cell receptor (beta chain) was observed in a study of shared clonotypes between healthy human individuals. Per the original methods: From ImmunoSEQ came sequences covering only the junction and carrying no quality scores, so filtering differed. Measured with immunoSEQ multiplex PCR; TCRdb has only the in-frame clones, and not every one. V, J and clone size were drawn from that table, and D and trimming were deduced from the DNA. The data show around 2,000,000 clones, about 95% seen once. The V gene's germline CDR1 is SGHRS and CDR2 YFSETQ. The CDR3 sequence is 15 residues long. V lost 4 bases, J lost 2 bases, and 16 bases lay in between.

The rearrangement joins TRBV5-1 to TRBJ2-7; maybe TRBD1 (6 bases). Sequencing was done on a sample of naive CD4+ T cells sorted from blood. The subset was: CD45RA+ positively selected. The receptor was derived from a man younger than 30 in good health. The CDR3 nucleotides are TGCGCCAGCAGCCCGGGACACCATGGAGCCTACGAGCAGTACTTC. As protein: CASSPGHHGAYEQYF. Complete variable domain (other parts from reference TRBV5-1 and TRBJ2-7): KAGVTQTPRYLIKTRGQQVTLSCSPISGHRSVSWYQQTPGQGLQFLFEYFSETQRNKGNFPGRFSGRQFSNSRSEMNVSTLELGDSALYLCASSPGHHGAYEQYFGPGTRLTVT.